The 2 T cell receptor beta chains presented below share a single source sample, sequenced in a study of blood T cell repertoires in COVID-19 (dated by TCRdb to 2018 to 2021). Library construction relied on the immunoSEQ multiplex PCR assay. The immuneACCESS repertoire file appears here via TCRdb, limited to in-frame rearrangements. These files lack a portion of the clones; in checked studies, under half of the deficit traces to unresolved V genes, and the cause of the others is not known. This sample lists 68,000 or so clones; about 91% were detected once. Jointly, the top ten make up 7.3% of the sample. The sequencing input was peripheral blood. The receptor set was obtained from a man aged 40-49 years with COVID-19, enrolled during active disease.

The V call is TRBV7-8, the J call TRBJ1-2; 12 bases map to TRBD1. The CDR3 runs 15 residues. J was trimmed by 8 bases and V by 1 base; bases with no gene match: 5. Germline CDR1 and CDR2: SGHVS and FQNEAQ. The CDR3 sequence: CASSLEGQGASGYTF. CDR3 in DNA: TGTGCCAGCAGCTTAGAGGGACAGGGGGCTAGCGGCTACACCTTC.

This chain links TRBV18 with TRBJ2-3; TRBD1 might be the D (7 bases). V lost 1 base, J lost 3 bases, and 11 bases lay in between. This CDR3 is 15 amino acids long. CDR1 and CDR2 (germline): KGHSH, LQKENI. CDR3 nucleotides: TGTGCCAGCTCACCACTGTCAGGGGGGACAGATACGCAGTATTTT. As protein: CASSPLSGGTDTQYF.